This is a list of T cell receptor beta chains from one sample in a study of T cell repertoires in cytomegalovirus infection. No antigen has been assigned to these receptors. TCRdb re-derived calls from the reads in MiXCR, one entry per CDR3 protein. The repertoire holds about 920,000 distinct CDR3 sequences, with under 40% as singletons. The starting material was cultured CD8+ T cells from PBMCs, obtained from culture after CMV antigen stimulation. The receptors stem from a human donor in good health (CMV status not recorded). Some clones in this sample may be carry-over from other donors' samples. Both conserved end residues are part of each CDR3. Fields, in order: V gene, D gene, clone size, J gene, CDR3 DNA, CDR3 protein. The D gene is left open where the match is weak. Not all rows give a size; the values are once, few, many and, for expanded clones, a class.

V: TRBV12-3/TRBV12-4
D: TRBD1
size: -
J: TRBJ2-2
DNA: TGTGCCAGCAGCACGCCTCGGGACAGGAACACCGGGGAGCTGTTTTTT
CDR3: CASSTPRDRNTGELFF

V: TRBV7-9
D: -
size: few
J: TRBJ2-3
DNA: TGTGCCACGCCTGGCGGGATCACAGATACGCAGTATTTT
CDR3: CATPGGITDTQYF

V: TRBV7-7
D: TRBD1
size: -
J: TRBJ2-1
DNA: TGTGCTAGCAGCTCACCGGAGGGACAGGGGAATGAGCAGTTCTTC
CDR3: CASSSPEGQGNEQFF

V: TRBV6-1
D: -
size: few
J: TRBJ1-5
DNA: TGTGCCAGCAGCGGGACACTCCAAGGCAATCAGCCCCAGCATTTT
CDR3: CASSGTLQGNQPQHF

V: TRBV7-9
D: -
size: -
J: TRBJ1-3
DNA: TGTGCCAGCAGCCACTTAGGGGACGGCTACTCTGGAAACACCATATATTTT
CDR3: CASSHLGDGYSGNTIYF

V: TRBV7-6
D: TRBD1
size: many
J: TRBJ2-2
DNA: TGTGCCAGCAGCTTTAGGACAGGGTCCCCCACCGGGGAGCTGTTTTTT
CDR3: CASSFRTGSPTGELFF

V: TRBV19
D: TRBD1
size: -
J: TRBJ1-2
DNA: TGTGCCAGTAGTATGGGACAGGAGGACTTCTATGGCTACACCTTC
CDR3: CASSMGQEDFYGYTF

V: TRBV28
D: TRBD1
size: few
J: TRBJ2-5
DNA: TGTGCCAGCAGTTTTACAGGGGGCAAGACCCAGTACTTC
CDR3: CASSFTGGKTQYF

V: TRBV7-3
D: -
size: few
J: TRBJ1-1
DNA: TGTGCCAGCAGCTCCGGCCCAGGAGGGTCCACTGAAGCTTTCTTT
CDR3: CASSSGPGGSTEAFF

V: TRBV7-3
D: -
size: -
J: TRBJ1-3
DNA: TGTGCCAGCGTTTGGTCTGGAAACACCATATATTTT
CDR3: CASVWSGNTIYF

V: TRBV12-3/TRBV12-4
D: -
size: few
J: TRBJ2-5
DNA: TGTGCCAGCAGGCCCCCACCGGGGATTCAAGTGACCCAGTACTTC
CDR3: CASRPPPGIQVTQYF

V: TRBV4-1
D: -
size: -
J: TRBJ2-1
DNA: TGCGCCAGCAGCCAAGACCCGGAGGTACACAATGAGCAGTTCTTC
CDR3: CASSQDPEVHNEQFF

V: TRBV11-3
D: -
size: -
J: TRBJ1-1
DNA: TGTGCCAGCAGCTTAAGATATCCCCGTTATTCAGCCAAAAGACTTATGAACACTGAAGCTTTCTTT
CDR3: CASSLRYPRYSAKRLMNTEAFF

V: TRBV6-2/TRBV6-3
D: TRBD1
size: -
J: TRBJ2-2
DNA: TGTGCCAGCAGTTACCTCCGGACAGGGCTTAGCACCGGGGAGCTGTTTTTT
CDR3: CASSYLRTGLSTGELFF

V: TRBV7-2
D: TRBD2
size: few
J: TRBJ2-1
DNA: TGTGCCAGCAGCCTACATAGCGGGGGGGCGAACAATGAGCAGTTCTTC
CDR3: CASSLHSGGANNEQFF

V: TRBV12-3/TRBV12-4
D: -
size: many
J: TRBJ1-5
DNA: TGTGCCAGCAGTTCGGGACCGATCAATCAGCCCCAGCATTTT
CDR3: CASSSGPINQPQHF

V: TRBV6-1
D: -
size: few
J: TRBJ2-1
DNA: TGTGCCAGCACCCTCCTCTTTTCCAATGAGCAGTTCTTC
CDR3: CASTLLFSNEQFF

V: TRBV7-8
D: -
size: few
J: TRBJ1-3
DNA: TGTGCCAGCAGCTTCGATCTCAGCGGCAACTCTGGAAACACCATATATTTT
CDR3: CASSFDLSGNSGNTIYF

V: TRBV14
D: -
size: -
J: TRBJ1-2
DNA: TGTGCCAGCAGCCAATTAACAGGGACCATTGATGGCTACACCTTC
CDR3: CASSQLTGTIDGYTF

V: TRBV12-3/TRBV12-4
D: -
size: -
J: TRBJ2-1
DNA: TGTGCCAGCACCTACTCGCTCCGACGGATTCCCTACAATGAGCAGTTCTTC
CDR3: CASTYSLRRIPYNEQFF

V: TRBV5-1
D: -
size: -
J: TRBJ2-3
DNA: TGCGCCAGCAGCTTACAGGAGCGGGGCACAGATACGCAGTATTTT
CDR3: CASSLQERGTDTQYF

V: TRBV7-9
D: -
size: -
J: TRBJ1-4
DNA: TGTGCCAGCAGCTTAGCGGACGGGCTTTTTAATGAAAAACTGTTTTTT
CDR3: CASSLADGLFNEKLFF

V: TRBV28
D: -
size: few
J: TRBJ2-5
DNA: TGTGCCAGCAGTGGCCTAACACTCTCAGCCGGGGAGACCCAGTACTTC
CDR3: CASSGLTLSAGETQYF

V: TRBV6-5
D: TRBD1
size: -
J: TRBJ1-4
DNA: TGTGCCAGCAGTTTAGGACAGGCGAGGGGTAATGAAAAACTGTTTTTT
CDR3: CASSLGQARGNEKLFF

V: TRBV12-3/TRBV12-4
D: -
size: few
J: TRBJ1-5
DNA: TGTGCCAGCAGTCCCGAGGGGAGACCTGGGGCCCAGCATTTT
CDR3: CASSPEGRPGAQHF

V: TRBV7-8
D: TRBD1
size: -
J: TRBJ1-1
DNA: TGTGCCAGCAGCCCAGACCCGACAGGGGATAGGACTGAAGCTTTCTTT
CDR3: CASSPDPTGDRTEAFF

V: TRBV6-1
D: -
size: few
J: TRBJ2-1
DNA: TGTGCCAGCAGTGAATGGGCAGGGGAGAACAATGAGCAGTTCTTC
CDR3: CASSEWAGENNEQFF

V: TRBV5-6
D: -
size: -
J: TRBJ1-5
DNA: TGTGCCAGCAGCTTGGGAAGGGGGACCAATCAGCCCCAGCATTTT
CDR3: CASSLGRGTNQPQHF

V: TRBV12-3/TRBV12-4
D: -
size: once
J: TRBJ2-5
DNA: TGTGCCAGCAGTCGCGTGGGAGTGACCCAGTACTTC
CDR3: CASSRVGVTQYF

V: TRBV28
D: TRBD1
size: few
J: TRBJ1-2
DNA: TGTGCCAGCAGCCAATACCGGGACAGACCCTATGGCTACACCTTC
CDR3: CASSQYRDRPYGYTF

V: TRBV27
D: -
size: few
J: TRBJ1-6
DNA: TGTGCCAGCAGTCCCTCATCCGGGACCCTTGGACCACCCCTCCACTTT
CDR3: CASSPSSGTLGPPLHF

V: TRBV6-1
D: -
size: many
J: TRBJ1-2
DNA: TGTGCCAGCAGTGCTGACATTTCTTCTAACTATGGCTACACCTTC
CDR3: CASSADISSNYGYTF

V: TRBV5-5
D: TRBD2
size: -
J: TRBJ2-7
DNA: TGTGCCAGCAGCATGTCAGGACTAGCGGCATCCTACGAGCAGTACTTC
CDR3: CASSMSGLAASYEQYF

V: TRBV2
D: -
size: few
J: TRBJ2-1
DNA: TGTGCCAGTCGGGTGCGCGGACAATCCTCCTACAATGAGCAGTTCTTC
CDR3: CASRVRGQSSYNEQFF

V: TRBV9
D: TRBD2
size: -
J: TRBJ2-1
DNA: TGTGCCAGCAGCGTAGGTAGCGGGGGGGCAAATGAGCAGTTCTTC
CDR3: CASSVGSGGANEQFF

V: TRBV7-2
D: TRBD2
size: many
J: TRBJ2-3
DNA: TGTGCCAGCAGCTTATCTAGCGGGGGGCCCCCCCCAGATACGCAGTATTTT
CDR3: CASSLSSGGPPPDTQYF

V: TRBV6-5
D: -
size: -
J: TRBJ1-1
DNA: TGTGCCAGCAGTTACTCGGCAGGGGCGAACACTGAAGCTTTCTTT
CDR3: CASSYSAGANTEAFF

V: TRBV4-1
D: -
size: once
J: TRBJ1-2
DNA: TGTGCCAGCAGCCAGGCCAGGACAGCTAACTATGGCTACACCTTC
CDR3: CASSQARTANYGYTF

V: TRBV7-8
D: -
size: many
J: TRBJ1-1
DNA: TGTGCCAGCAGCTTATCCACAGGGAGTGGCACTGAAGCTTTCTTT
CDR3: CASSLSTGSGTEAFF